A single TCR beta chain is shown here with its context. These data are taken from a study of blood T cell repertoires in COVID-19. Produced via immunoSEQ multiplex PCR; TCRdb's table is partial and in-frame only. This sample has 90,000 to 140,000 clones, with approximately 80% found just once. V dropped 6 bases and J dropped 1; count of bases not matched to a gene: 2. Per the germline V gene, CDR1 is SQVTM and CDR2 is ANQGSEA. The CDR3 totals 13 residues. Input material: peripheral blood. The chain has TRBV29-1 and TRBJ2-7; 11 bases align to TRBD2. The clonotype comes from a woman of 80 years or more with acute or convalescent COVID-19. The CDR3 DNA sequence: TGCAGCGTCCCTAGCGGGGGGTCCTACGAGCAGTACTTC. This translates into CSVPSGGSYEQYF.